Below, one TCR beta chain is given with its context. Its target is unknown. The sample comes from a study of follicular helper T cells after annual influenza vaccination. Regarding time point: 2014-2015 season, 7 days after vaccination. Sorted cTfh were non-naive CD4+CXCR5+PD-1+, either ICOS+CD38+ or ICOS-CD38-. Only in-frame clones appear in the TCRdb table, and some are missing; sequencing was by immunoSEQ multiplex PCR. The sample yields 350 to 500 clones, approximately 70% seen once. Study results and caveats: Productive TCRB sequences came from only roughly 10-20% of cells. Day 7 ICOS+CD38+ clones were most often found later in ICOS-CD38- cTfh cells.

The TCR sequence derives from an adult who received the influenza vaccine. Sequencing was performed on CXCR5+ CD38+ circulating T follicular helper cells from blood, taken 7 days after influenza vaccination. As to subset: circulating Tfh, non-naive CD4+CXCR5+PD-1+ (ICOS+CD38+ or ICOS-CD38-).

In DNA, the CDR3 is TGTGCCAGCAGACCAGGACTAGGGAACACCGGGGAGCTGTTTTTT. It translates to CASRPGLGNTGELFF. The chain couples TRBV9 to TRBJ2-2, with TRBD2 matching over 7 bases. The CDR3 spans 15 residues. Germline assignment: CDR1 SGDLS and CDR2 YYNGEE. Trimming at V came to 5 bases and at J to 1 base, leaving 5 bases not matched to a gene.